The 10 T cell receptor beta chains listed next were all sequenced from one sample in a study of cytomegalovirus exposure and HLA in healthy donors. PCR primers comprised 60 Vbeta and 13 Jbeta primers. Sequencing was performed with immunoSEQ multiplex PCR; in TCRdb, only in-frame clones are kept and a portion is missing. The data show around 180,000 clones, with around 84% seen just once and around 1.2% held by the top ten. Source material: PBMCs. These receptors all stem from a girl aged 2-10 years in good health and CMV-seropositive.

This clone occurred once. The CDR3 DNA follows: TGTGCCAGCAGCTTGGAGGACAGGGTTTCCTCCTACGAGCAGTACTTC. It yields the protein CASSLEDRVSSYEQYF. The chain uses TRBV5-6 and TRBJ2-7, with 8 bases lining up with TRBD1. Germline trimming cut 0 bases from V and 0 bases from J; bases unmatched to any gene: 5. The CDR3 is 16 residues long. Germline V gene sequence: CDR1 SGHDT, CDR2 YYEEEE.

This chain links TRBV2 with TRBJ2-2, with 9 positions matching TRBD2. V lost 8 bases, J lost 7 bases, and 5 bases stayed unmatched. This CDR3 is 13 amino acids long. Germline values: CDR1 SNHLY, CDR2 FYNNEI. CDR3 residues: CASDSGRGGELFF. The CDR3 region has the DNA TGTGCCAGCGATAGCGGGAGAGGCGGGGAGCTGTTTTTT.

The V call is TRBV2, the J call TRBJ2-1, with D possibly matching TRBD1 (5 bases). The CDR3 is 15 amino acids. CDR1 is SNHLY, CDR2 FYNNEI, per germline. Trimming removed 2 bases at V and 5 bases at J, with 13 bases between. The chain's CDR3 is CASSEFILTDNEQFF. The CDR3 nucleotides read TGTGCCAGCAGTGAATTTATCCTGACAGACAATGAGCAGTTCTTC.

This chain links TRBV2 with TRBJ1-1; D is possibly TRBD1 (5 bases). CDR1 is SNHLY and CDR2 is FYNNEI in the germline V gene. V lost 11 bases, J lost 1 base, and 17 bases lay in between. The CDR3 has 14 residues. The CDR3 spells CACKQVNQNTEAFF. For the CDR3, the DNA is TGTGCCTGCAAACAGGTCAACCAGAACACTGAAGCTTTCTTT.

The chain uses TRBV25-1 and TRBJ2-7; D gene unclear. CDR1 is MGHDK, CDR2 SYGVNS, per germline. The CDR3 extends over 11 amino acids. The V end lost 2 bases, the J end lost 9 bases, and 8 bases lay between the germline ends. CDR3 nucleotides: TGTGCCAGCAGTGAAGGTACGGGGCAGTACTTC. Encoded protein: CASSEGTGQYF.

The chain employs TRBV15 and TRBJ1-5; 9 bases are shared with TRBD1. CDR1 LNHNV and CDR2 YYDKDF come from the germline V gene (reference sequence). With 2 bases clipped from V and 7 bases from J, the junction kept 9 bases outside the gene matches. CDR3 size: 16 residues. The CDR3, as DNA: TGTGCCACCAGCAGAACTGGGACAGGGTCAGGGCAGCCCCAGCATTTT. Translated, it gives CATSRTGTGSGQPQHF.

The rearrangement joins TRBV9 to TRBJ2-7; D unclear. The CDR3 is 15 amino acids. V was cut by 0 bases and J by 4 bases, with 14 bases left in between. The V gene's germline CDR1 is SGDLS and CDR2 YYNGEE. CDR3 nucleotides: TGTGCCAGCAGCGTAGGCATCGAAGACTTTTACGAGCAGTACTTC. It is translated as CASSVGIEDFYEQYF.

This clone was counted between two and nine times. As DNA, the CDR3 is TGTGCCTGGACCTTGGGGGGGGGCGGCTACACCTTC. Its translation: CAWTLGGGGYTF. The V and J genes are TRBV30 and TRBJ1-2; D possibly corresponds to TRBD1 (6 bases). Per the germline V gene, CDR1 is GTSNPN and CDR2 is SVGIG (reference sequence). This CDR3 has 12 amino acids. V lost 4 bases to trimming and J lost 8 bases, with 14 bases between them.

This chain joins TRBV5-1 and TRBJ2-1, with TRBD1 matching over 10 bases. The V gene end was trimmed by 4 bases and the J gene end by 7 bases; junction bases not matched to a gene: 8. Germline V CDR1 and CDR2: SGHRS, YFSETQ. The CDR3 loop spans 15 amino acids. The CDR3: CASSLPGQGRNEQFF. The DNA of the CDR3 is TGCGCCAGCAGCCTGCCGGGACAGGGGCGGAATGAGCAGTTCTTC.

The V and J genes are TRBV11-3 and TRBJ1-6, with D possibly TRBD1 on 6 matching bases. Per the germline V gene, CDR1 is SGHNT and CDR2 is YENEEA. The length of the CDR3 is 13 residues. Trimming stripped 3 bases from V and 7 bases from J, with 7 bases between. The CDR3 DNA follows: TGTGCCAGCAGCTTTCAGGGGAATTCACCCCTCCACTTT. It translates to CASSFQGNSPLHF.